This TCR beta chain derives from a study of synovial regulatory T cells in juvenile arthritis (dated by TCRdb to the mid-2010s). General notes on the study: Among the sequenced patients, a few were classified as therapy-naive, methotrexate plus infliximab was given to one, methotrexate was given to about 6, and treatment information was unavailable for one. The study compared TCRbeta CDR3 repertoires of blood iaTreg cells, other blood Treg cells and synovial fluid Treg cells from matched patient samples. Effector T cell subsets were also sequenced in this cohort for comparisons, but the Treg dataset alone covers only blood and synovial fluid Treg cells. The TCR repertoire comparisons covered Treg and Teff subsets from fewer than 12 JIA patients with active disease.

To note about this clone: Its specific antigen is unknown.

The protocol used for the library was the immunoSEQ multiplex PCR assay. Adaptive Biotechnologies carried out the TCRbeta CDR3 sequencing. In the paper's pipeline: To assess repertoire similarity, the researchers used the Chao-modified Jaccard index along with median clonotype overlap taken from 200 random subsamples at equal sample size. Similarity analyses were performed using either productive nucleotide sequences or in silico-translated amino acid sequences. Hierarchical clustering with single linkage and t-SNE based on Chao-modified Jaccard distances were applied for the comparison of repertoires. Repertoire diversity was assessed with the Renyi index over a range of alpha values after the sample sizes were normalised. The clones in this table, taken by TCRdb from immuneACCESS, are in-frame only. Not every clone is retained; where verified, under half of the shortfall comes from an unresolved V gene, and the cause of the rest is unknown. V and J calls and clone size are given by that table; D and trimming were obtained from the DNA. The sample has 9,500 to 10,000 clones on record. Of the sample, approximately 2% falls within the top ten clones.

The CDR3 sequence holds 14 residues, the cysteine and phenylalanine included. The nucleotide record is missing. CDR1 and CDR2 are read off the germline V gene as KGHSH and LQKENI. TCR repertoire donors were some 11 juvenile idiopathic arthritis patients with active disease who had not reached inactive disease, 3 polyarticular and 8 oligoarticular. A median age of around 11 years (range about 2.1-25) and a median disease duration of approximately seven years (range 0.2-19.1) were recorded for the TCR-sequenced patients. The samples used for TCR repertoire analysis were collected at two centres in Italy. Peripheral blood mononuclear cells were separated on a Histopaque-1077 density gradient and then cryopreserved in around 90% FCS with 10% DMSO. What the research found in general, with its limitations: Synovial Treg cells shared more CDR3 sequences with iaTreg cells than with other blood Treg cells; Chao-Jaccard similarity confirmed closer relation. Across patients, iaTreg TCR repertoires were largely private, and these iaTreg repertoires partially overlapped with synovial Teff and blood CPL repertoires. Compared with other blood Treg cells, blood iaTreg cells had lower TCR diversity, a finding consistent with antigen-driven expansion.

The chain uses TRBV18 and TRBJ2-7; TCRdb lists TRBD2, though no DNA is available to test this call. The sequenced material came from Treg cells from blood. What this sample's cell subset or site label stands for: remaining (HLA-DR-negative) circulating blood Treg cells. The source is a donor between 2 and 29 years old with juvenile idiopathic arthritis. The CDR3 has the sequence CASSPTSASYEQYF.